This entry concerns a single T cell receptor beta chain. Its cognate antigen is unknown. Trimming removed 5 bases at V and 4 bases at J, with 9 bases between. Germline-derived CDR1 and CDR2 are MNHEY and SMNVEV (reference sequence). This CDR3 contains 13 residues. The source of the sample is a study of radiotherapy plus CTLA-4 blockade in lung cancer. Regarding the study as a whole: Per reports, early blood T cell clone dynamics, plus interferon-beta, forecast response most strongly. TCR clones originating in tumors grew in number in blood after radiotherapy plus ipilimumab.

Chemo-refractory metastatic non-small-cell lung cancer patients underwent focal radiation alongside CTLA-4 blockade with ipilimumab. The assay was immunoSEQ multiplex PCR, and TCRdb's table has in-frame clones only and misses some. This sample has 80,000 to 100,000 clones; around four fifths occur once, and the top ten carry 3% to 3.5%. V gene TRBV27 combines with J gene TRBJ2-1; possibly TRBD2 for D (6 bases). This sample comprised peripheral blood, obtained from a patient treated with radiotherapy plus ipilimumab. The clonotype was recovered from a human donor with non-small cell lung cancer who had a partial response to radiotherapy plus ipilimumab. CDR3 sequence reads: CASSRDLYNEQFF. The CDR3 DNA reads as TGTGCCAGCAGTCGGGACTTATACAATGAGCAGTTCTTC.